Listed below are T cell receptor beta chains from one sample, sequenced in a study of long-term antiretroviral therapy in people with HIV. Some clones are missing from TCRdb's copy, which holds only in-frame ones; the method was immunoSEQ multiplex PCR. The sample holds about 36,000 clones, over 75% seen once. Sequences were derived from unsorted PBMCs, sampled 0.6 years after starting antiretroviral therapy. The receptors originated from a man aged 18 to 30 with HIV. Each CDR3 is given without its conserved first and last residue. Each record gives: V gene, J gene, CDR3 protein.

TRBV7-2	TRBJ2-1	ASRAGKRNEQF
TRBV28	TRBJ2-7	ASSPPPI
TRBV5-6	TRBJ1-1	ASSSPGQQAF
TRBV7-2	TRBJ1-2	ASSPVNRGYT
TRBV2	TRBJ2-5	ASSKDRSLQETQY
TRBV6-1	TRBJ2-1	ASSPSGTYNEQF
TRBV12-5	TRBJ2-5	ASGLSLGGEETQY
TRBV28	TRBJ1-2	ASSAIGPGINGYT
TRBV7-2	TRBJ2-7	ASSSTMRYEQY
TRBV7-2	TRBJ2-1	ASSRHRDEQF
TRBV29-1	TRBJ2-3	SVDGLGGAGTDTQY
TRBV6-1	TRBJ1-4	ASSAGPYTLF
TRBV5-6	TRBJ2-1	ASSPDPRIYNEQF
TRBV7-9	TRBJ2-2	ASSSSGDLLGELF
TRBV28	TRBJ2-3	ASSLGSTDTQY
TRBV28	TRBJ2-3	ASSFRDGRGDTQY
TRBV18	TRBJ2-2	ASSPRTSGNTGELF
TRBV7-9	TRBJ1-1	ASRRGGGEAF
TRBV4-3	TRBJ1-1	ASSQEMPGQGEAF
TRBV7-2	TRBJ2-2	ASSLKTGNTGELF
TRBV20-1	TRBJ1-1	SARDRYGAF
TRBV28	TRBJ1-4	ASSSLGRTNEKLF